This entry describes one TCR beta chain. CDR3 length: 16 amino acids. Trimming took off 0 bases at V and 2 bases at J, with 14 bases between the two ends. Per the germline V gene, CDR1 is SEHNR and CDR2 is FQNEAQ (reference sequence). Assay used: immunoSEQ multiplex PCR; TCRdb lists only in-frame clones, some missing. The profile covers about 98,000 clones, with about 88% appearing a single time and 0.82% taken by the ten largest. This sample was included in a study of OX40 agonist ivuxolimab in advanced cancers. The receptor was isolated from an adult with an advanced solid tumor such as melanoma, head and neck, liver or kidney cancer. Sequenced material: CD4+ or CD8+ T cells sorted from blood, taken in a trial of the OX40 agonist ivuxolimab. This chain links TRBV7-9 with TRBJ2-7; tentatively, D is TRBD1 (5 bases). CDR3 amino acids: CASSLAYFGHTYEQYF. The CDR3 DNA sequence: TGTGCCAGCAGCTTAGCGTACTTTGGACATACCTACGAGCAGTACTTC.